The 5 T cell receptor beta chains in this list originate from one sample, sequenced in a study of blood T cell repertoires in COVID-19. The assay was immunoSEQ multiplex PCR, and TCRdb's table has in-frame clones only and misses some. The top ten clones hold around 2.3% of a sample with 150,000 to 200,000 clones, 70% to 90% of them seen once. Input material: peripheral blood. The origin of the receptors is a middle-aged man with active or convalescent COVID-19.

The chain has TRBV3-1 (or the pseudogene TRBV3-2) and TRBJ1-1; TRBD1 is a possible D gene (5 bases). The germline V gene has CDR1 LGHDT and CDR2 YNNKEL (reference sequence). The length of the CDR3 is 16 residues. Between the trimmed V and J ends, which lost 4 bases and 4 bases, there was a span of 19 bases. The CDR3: CASSLRLSGAATEAFF. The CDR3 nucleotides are TGTGCCAGCAGCCTCCGACTGTCTGGGGCGGCCACTGAAGCTTTCTTT.

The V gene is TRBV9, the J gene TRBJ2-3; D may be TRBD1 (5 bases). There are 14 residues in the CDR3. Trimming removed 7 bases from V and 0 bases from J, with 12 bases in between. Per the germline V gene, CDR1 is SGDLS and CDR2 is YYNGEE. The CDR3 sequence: CASSRGASTDTQYF. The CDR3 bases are TGTGCCAGCTCCCGTGGGGCTAGCACAGATACGCAGTATTTT.

CDR3 protein: CASRSSGPNTEAFF. The CDR3 bases are TGTGCCAGCAGGTCCTCAGGGCCGAACACTGAAGCTTTCTTT. The rearrangement links TRBV6-6 to TRBJ1-1, with D perhaps matching TRBD1 (5 bases). CDR1 and CDR2 from the germline V gene are MNHNY and SVGAGI (reference sequence). The CDR3 loop spans 14 amino acids. V was trimmed by 6 bases and J by 1 base, leaving 12 bases between them.

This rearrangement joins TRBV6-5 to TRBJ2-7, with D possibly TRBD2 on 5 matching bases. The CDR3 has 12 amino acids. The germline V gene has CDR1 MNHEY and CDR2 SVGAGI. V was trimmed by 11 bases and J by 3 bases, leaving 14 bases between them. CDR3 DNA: TGTGCCGTGGGAGATACCAGCTACGAGCAGTACTTC. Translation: CAVGDTSYEQYF.

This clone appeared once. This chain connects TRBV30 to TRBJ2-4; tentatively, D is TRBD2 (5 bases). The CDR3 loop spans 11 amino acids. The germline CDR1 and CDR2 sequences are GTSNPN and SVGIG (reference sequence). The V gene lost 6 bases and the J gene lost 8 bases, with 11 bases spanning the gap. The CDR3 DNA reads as TGTGCCTGCCAGAAGGAGGACATTCAGTACTTC. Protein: CACQKEDIQYF.